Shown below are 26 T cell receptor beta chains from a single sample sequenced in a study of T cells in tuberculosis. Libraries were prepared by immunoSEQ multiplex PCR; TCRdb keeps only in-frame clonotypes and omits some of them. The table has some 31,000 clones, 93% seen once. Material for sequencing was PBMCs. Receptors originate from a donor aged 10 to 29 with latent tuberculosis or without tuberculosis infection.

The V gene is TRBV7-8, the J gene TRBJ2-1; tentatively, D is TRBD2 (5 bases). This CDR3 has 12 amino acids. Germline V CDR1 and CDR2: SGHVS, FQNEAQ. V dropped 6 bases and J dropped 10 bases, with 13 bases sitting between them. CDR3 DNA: TGTGCCAGCAGTCGGTATGGGGAGGAGCAGTTCTTC. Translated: CASSRYGEEQFF.

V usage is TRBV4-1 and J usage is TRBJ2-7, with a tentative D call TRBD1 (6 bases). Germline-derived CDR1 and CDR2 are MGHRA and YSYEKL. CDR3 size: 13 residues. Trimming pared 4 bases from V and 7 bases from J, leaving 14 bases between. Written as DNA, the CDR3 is TGCGCCAGCAGCCGGAGGACAGACACAGAGCAGTACTTC. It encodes CASSRRTDTEQYF.

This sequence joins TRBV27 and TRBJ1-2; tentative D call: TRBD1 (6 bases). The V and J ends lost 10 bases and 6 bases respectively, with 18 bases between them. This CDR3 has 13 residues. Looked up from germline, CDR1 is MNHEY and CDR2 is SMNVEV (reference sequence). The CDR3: CAISRGPPDGYTF. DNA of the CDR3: TGTGCCATCTCCAGGGGACCCCCGGATGGCTACACCTTC.

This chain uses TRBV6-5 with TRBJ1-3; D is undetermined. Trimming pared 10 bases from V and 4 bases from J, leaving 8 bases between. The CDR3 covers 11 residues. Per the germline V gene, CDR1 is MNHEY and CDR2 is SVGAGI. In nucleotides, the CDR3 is TGTGCCACTGGGAGGGGAAACACCATATATTTT. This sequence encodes CATGRGNTIYF.

The CDR3 protein is CASSLRYGLAGNNEQFF. The DNA for the CDR3 is TGTGCCAGCAGCTTGCGTTATGGACTAGCGGGAAACAATGAGCAGTTCTTC. V is TRBV7-2 and J is TRBJ2-1; TRBD2 matches 12 bases. With V trimmed by 3 bases and J by 5 bases, 8 bases remained unmatched. This CDR3 has 17 residues. Germline CDR1 reads SGHTA; CDR2 reads FQGNSA.

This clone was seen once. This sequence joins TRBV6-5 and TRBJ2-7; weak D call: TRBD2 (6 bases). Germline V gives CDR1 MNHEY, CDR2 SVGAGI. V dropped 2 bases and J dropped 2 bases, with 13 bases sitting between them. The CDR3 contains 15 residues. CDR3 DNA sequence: TGTGCCAGCAGTTACCGAGGGGAGGTCACCTACGAGCAGTACTTC. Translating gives CASSYRGEVTYEQYF.

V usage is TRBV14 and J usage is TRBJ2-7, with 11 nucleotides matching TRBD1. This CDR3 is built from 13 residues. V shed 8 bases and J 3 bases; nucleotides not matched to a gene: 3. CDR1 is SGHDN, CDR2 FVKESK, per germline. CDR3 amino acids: CASGDRGSYEQYF. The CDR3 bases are TGTGCCAGCGGGGACAGGGGGAGCTACGAGCAGTACTTC.

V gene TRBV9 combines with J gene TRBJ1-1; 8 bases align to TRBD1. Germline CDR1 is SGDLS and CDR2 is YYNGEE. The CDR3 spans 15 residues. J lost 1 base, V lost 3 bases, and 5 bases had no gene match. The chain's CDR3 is CASSARDRPNTEAFF. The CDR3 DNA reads TGTGCCAGCAGCGCTAGGGACAGGCCGAACACTGAAGCTTTCTTT.

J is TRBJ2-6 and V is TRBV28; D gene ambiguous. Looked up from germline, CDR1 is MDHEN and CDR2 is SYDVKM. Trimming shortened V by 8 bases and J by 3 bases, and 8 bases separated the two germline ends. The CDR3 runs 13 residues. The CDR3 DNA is TGTGCCAGCTCCGATAGTGGGGCCAACGTCCTGACTTTC. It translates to CASSDSGANVLTF.

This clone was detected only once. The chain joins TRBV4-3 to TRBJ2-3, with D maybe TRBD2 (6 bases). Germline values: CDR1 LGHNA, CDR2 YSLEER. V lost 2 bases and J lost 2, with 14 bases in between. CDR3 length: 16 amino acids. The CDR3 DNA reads TGCGCCAGCAGCCAAAACGCCGGGACTTTCACAGATACGCAGTATTTT. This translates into CASSQNAGTFTDTQYF.

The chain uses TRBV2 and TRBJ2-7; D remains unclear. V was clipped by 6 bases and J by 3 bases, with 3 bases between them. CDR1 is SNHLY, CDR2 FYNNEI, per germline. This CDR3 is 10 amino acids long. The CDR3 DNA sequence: TGTGCCAGCAGCAACTACGAGCAGTACTTC. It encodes CASSNYEQYF.

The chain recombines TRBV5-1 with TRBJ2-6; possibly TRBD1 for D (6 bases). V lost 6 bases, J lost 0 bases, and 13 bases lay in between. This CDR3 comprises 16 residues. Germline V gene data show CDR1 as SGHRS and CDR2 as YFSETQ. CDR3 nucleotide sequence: TGCGCCAGCACAGGGGATGCCAACTCTGGGGCCAACGTCCTGACTTTC. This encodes CASTGDANSGANVLTF. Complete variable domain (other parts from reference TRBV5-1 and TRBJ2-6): KAGVTQTPRYLIKTRGQQVTLSCSPISGHRSVSWYQQTPGQGLQFLFEYFSETQRNKGNFPGRFSGRQFSNSRSEMNVSTLELGDSALYLCASTGDANSGANVLTFGAGSRLTVL.

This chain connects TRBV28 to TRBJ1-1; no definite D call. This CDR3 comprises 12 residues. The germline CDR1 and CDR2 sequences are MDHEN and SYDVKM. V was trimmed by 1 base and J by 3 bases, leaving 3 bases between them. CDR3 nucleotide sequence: TGTGCCAGCAGTTTATCTGACACTGAAGCTTTCTTT. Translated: CASSLSDTEAFF.

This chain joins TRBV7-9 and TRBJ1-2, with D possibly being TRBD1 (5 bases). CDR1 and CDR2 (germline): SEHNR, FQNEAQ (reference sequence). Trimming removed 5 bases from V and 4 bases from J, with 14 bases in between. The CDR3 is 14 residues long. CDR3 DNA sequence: TGTGCCAGCAGCCCCATCGGACACTCCTATGGCTACACCTTC. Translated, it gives CASSPIGHSYGYTF.

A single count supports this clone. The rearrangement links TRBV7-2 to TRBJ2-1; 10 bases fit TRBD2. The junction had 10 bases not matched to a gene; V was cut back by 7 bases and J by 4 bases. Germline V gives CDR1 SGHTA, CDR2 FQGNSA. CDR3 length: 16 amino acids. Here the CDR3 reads CASILRAGGSYNEQFF. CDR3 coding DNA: TGTGCCAGCATCCTCCGAGCGGGGGGGTCTTACAATGAGCAGTTCTTC.

Here the CDR3 reads CASSGNSYYEQYF. The CDR3 nucleotides are TGTGCCAGCAGTGGAAACAGTTACTACGAGCAGTACTTC. The V and J genes are TRBV6-1 and TRBJ2-7; D gene ambiguous. Trimming removed 4 bases at V and 3 bases at J, with 10 bases between. Per germline, CDR1 MNHNS and CDR2 SASEGT. The CDR3 consists of 13 residues.

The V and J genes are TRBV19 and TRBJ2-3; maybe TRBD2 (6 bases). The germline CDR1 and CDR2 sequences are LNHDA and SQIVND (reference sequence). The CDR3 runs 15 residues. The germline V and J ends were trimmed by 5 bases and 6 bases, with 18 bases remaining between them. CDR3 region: CASSPGGGRGDTQYF. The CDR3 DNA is TGTGCCAGTAGTCCCGGAGGAGGCCGGGGGGATACGCAGTATTTT.

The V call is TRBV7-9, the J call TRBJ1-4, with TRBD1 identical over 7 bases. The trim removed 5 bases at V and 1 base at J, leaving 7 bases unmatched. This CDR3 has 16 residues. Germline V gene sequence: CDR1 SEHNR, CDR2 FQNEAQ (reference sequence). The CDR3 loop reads CASSTGVGKTNEKLFF. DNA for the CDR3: TGTGCCAGCAGCACAGGGGTGGGAAAAACTAATGAAAAACTGTTTTTT.

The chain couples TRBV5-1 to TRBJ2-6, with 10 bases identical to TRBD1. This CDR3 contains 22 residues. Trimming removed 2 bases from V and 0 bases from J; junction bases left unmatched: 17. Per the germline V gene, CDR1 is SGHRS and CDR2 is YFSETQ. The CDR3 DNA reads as TGCGCCAGCAGCTTATCCGGGACAGGGGAGGGTAGCACCTCCTCTGGGGCCAACGTCCTGACTTTC. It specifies CASSLSGTGEGSTSSGANVLTF.

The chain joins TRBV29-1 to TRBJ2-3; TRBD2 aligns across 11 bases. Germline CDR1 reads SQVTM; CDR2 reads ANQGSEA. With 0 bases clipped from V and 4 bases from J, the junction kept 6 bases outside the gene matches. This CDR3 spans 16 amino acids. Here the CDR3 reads CSVEDLTSGAADTQYF. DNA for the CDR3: TGCAGCGTTGAAGACTTGACTAGCGGGGCCGCAGATACGCAGTATTTT.

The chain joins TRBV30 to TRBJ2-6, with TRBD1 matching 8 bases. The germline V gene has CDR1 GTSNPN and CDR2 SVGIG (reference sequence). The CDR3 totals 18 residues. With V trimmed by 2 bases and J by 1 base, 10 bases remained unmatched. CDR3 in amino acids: CAWSQSDRGYSGANVLTF. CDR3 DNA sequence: TGTGCCTGGAGTCAATCTGACAGGGGCTATTCTGGGGCCAACGTCCTGACTTTC. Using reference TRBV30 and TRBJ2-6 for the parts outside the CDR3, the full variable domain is SQTIHQWPATLVQPVGSPLSLECTVEGTSNPNLYWYRQAAGRGLQLLFYSVGIGQISSEVPQNLSASRPQDRQFILSSKKLLLSDSGFYLCAWSQSDRGYSGANVLTFGAGSRLTVL.

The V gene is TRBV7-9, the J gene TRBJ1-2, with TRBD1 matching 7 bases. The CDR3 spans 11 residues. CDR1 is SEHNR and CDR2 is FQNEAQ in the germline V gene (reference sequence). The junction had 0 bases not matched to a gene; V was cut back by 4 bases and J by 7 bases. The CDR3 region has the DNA TGTGCCAGCAGCTACAGGGGTGGCTACACCTTC. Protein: CASSYRGGYTF.

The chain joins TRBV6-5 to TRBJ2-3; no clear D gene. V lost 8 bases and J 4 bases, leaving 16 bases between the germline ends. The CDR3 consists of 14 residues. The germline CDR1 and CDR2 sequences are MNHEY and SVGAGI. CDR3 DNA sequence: TGTGCCAGCCGTCTCCACGGTAGTTCAGATACGCAGTATTTT. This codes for CASRLHGSSDTQYF.

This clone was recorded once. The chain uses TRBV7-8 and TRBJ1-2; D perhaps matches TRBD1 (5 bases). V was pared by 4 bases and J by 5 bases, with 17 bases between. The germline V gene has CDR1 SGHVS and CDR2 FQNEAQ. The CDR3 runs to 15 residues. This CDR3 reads CASSSGGELSYGYTF. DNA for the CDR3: TGTGCCAGCAGCTCCGGGGGGGAGCTATCTTATGGCTACACCTTC.

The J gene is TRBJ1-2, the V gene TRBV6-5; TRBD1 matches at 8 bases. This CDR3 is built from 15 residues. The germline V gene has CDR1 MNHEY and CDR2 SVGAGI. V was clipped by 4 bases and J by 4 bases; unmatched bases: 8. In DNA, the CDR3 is TGTGCCAGCAGTTCCGACCGACAGGGGCCCTATGGCTACACCTTC. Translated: CASSSDRQGPYGYTF.

The DNA for the CDR3 is TGTGCCAGCAGCCCGTGGGGACAGGGATATTCACCCCTCCACTTT. Protein product: CASSPWGQGYSPLHF. The chain is built from TRBV7-2 and TRBJ1-6, with TRBD1 matching over 9 bases. Germline CDR1 is SGHTA and CDR2 is FQGNSA. V shed 5 bases and J 8 bases; nucleotides not matched to a gene: 7. The CDR3 totals 15 residues.